This T cell receptor beta chain was profiled in a study of blood T cell repertoires in COVID-19. For the study at large: Samples of COVID-19 (acute and convalescent) were obtained from the United States, Italy and Spain.

Repertoires were generated with immunoSEQ multiplex PCR, while TCRdb's copy carries only in-frame clones and drops some. The sample carries 250,000 or so clones, about 90% recorded once. This clone has a single count. Germline V gives CDR1 LNHDA, CDR2 SQIVND (reference sequence). The CDR3 is made up of 14 amino acids. V trimming: 7 bases; J trimming: 5 bases; junction bases outside the gene matches: 7. This clonotype was sampled from an older woman with COVID-19, enrolled during active disease. The V call is TRBV19, the J call TRBJ2-2, with 7 bases identical to TRBD1. Sequencing was performed on peripheral blood. This chain's CDR3 is CASMKGAGTGELFF. For the CDR3, the DNA is TGTGCCAGTATGAAGGGGGCAGGGACCGGGGAGCTGTTTTTT.